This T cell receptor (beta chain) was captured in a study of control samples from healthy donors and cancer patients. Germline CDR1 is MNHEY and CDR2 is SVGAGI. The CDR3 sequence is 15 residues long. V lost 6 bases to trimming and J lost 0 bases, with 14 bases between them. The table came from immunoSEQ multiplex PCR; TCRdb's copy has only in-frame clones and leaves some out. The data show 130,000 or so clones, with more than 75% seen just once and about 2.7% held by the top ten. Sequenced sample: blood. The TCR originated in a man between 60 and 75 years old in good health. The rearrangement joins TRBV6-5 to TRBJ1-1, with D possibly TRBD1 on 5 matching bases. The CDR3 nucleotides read TGTGCCAGCAGGGGGGAGCTTGGGTTGAACACTGAAGCTTTCTTT. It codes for CASRGELGLNTEAFF.